This TCR beta chain was recovered during a study of CD8 T cells in ankylosing spondylitis. This clonotype has more than one count but fewer than ten. Its cognate antigen is unknown. Study findings and constraints: What seemed typical of ankylosing spondylitis blood was a TCR beta motif built from eight highly homologous variants.

Germline V gene lookup returns CDR1 MNHEY and CDR2 SVGAGI. This CDR3 spans 15 amino acids. Between the trimmed V and J ends, which lost 0 bases and 2 bases, there was a span of 8 bases. In TCRdb, the 5' RACE reads were re-called with MiXCR into one record per CDR3 protein. The table includes 450,000 or so distinct CDR3 sequences, approximately 26% detected once. Input material: blood, either unsorted or a sorted T cell fraction (not recorded which). This receptor was taken from a male donor with ankylosing spondylitis. The rearrangement joins TRBV6-5 to TRBJ2-4; D is uncertain. The chain's CDR3 is CASSYSTKSKNIQYF. The CDR3 DNA follows: TGTGCCAGCAGTTACTCGACCAAATCCAAAAACATTCAGTACTTC.